Presented here are 27 T cell receptor beta chains from one specimen sequenced in a study of T cells after yellow fever vaccination. TCRdb reprocessed the 5' RACE reads via MiXCR and lists one record per CDR3 protein. The data contain 500,000 to 650,000 distinct CDR3 sequences, about 15% of them singletons. Sequenced material: PBMCs, taken 5 to 6 days after the first yellow fever vaccination. The receptors shown here come from a man between 18 and 29 years old who received the YFV17D yellow fever vaccine.

V gene TRBV29-1 combines with J gene TRBJ2-5, with D tentatively TRBD1 or TRBD2 (5 bases each). V was cut by 7 bases and J by 2 bases, with 11 bases left in between. This CDR3 contains 12 residues. Germline V gene lookup returns CDR1 SQVTM and CDR2 ANQGSEA. The CDR3 loop is CSAGTYQETQYF. The CDR3 nucleotides are TGCAGCGCGGGGACGTATCAAGAGACCCAGTACTTC.

This clonotype appeared many times. This chain connects TRBV7-6 to TRBJ2-2; D is perhaps TRBD1 (5 bases). This CDR3 is built from 19 residues. The V end lost 3 bases, the J end lost 4 bases, and 24 bases lay between the germline ends. CDR1 and CDR2 (germline): SGHVS, FNYEAQ. The CDR3 nucleotides read TGTGCCAGCAGCTTGTTGTCTGGGGCAGGGTGGTTTCCCACCGGGGAGCTGTTTTTT. This gives the protein CASSLLSGAGWFPTGELFF. Supplemented by reference TRBV7-6 and TRBJ2-2, the full variable domain reads GAGVSQSPRYKVTKRGQDVALRCDPISGHVSLYWYRQALGQGPEFLTYFNYEAQQDKSGLPNDRFSAERPEGSISTLTIQRTEQRDSAMYRCASSLLSGAGWFPTGELFFGEGSRLTVL.

V and J are TRBV6-2 or TRBV6-3 and TRBJ2-5, with D uncertain. Per the germline V gene, CDR1 is MNHEY and CDR2 is SVGEGT. This CDR3 is 12 amino acids long. V dropped 6 bases and J dropped 2 bases, with 7 bases sitting between them. The CDR3 DNA reads as TGTGCCAGCAGGCCCAGACAAGAGACCCAGTACTTC. Translation: CASRPRQETQYF.

This clonotype appeared many times. The V call is TRBV18, the J call TRBJ1-5, with D perhaps matching TRBD1 (5 bases). V was cut by 2 bases and J by 5 bases, with 7 bases left in between. Germline CDR1 reads KGHSH; CDR2 reads LQKENI. The CDR3 loop spans 13 amino acids. The CDR3 nucleotides read TGTGCCAGCTCACCAGGGGGAGATCAGCCCCAGCATTTT. It yields the protein CASSPGGDQPQHF.

The chain links TRBV20-1 to TRBJ2-1, with 10 bases lining up with TRBD1. Germline V CDR1 and CDR2: DFQATT, SNEGSKA (reference sequence). With V trimmed by 4 bases and J by 4 bases, 4 bases remained unmatched. CDR3 length: 14 residues. Here the CDR3 DNA reads TGCAGTGCTACCGGGACAGGGGAATACAATGAGCAGTTCTTC. This encodes CSATGTGEYNEQFF.

The chain has TRBV3-1 and TRBJ1-6; D not certain. The CDR3 is 16 residues long. Per the germline V gene, CDR1 is LGHDT and CDR2 is YNNKEL (reference sequence). Trimming removed 3 bases from V and 5 bases from J, with 14 bases in between. In nucleotides, the CDR3 is TGTGCCAGCAGCCAGGCCCCGAGACCGGATAATTCACCCCTCCACTTT. It encodes CASSQAPRPDNSPLHF.

This clonotype showed up just a few times. The chain uses TRBV6-1 and TRBJ2-1; tentative D call: TRBD2 (6 bases). CDR3 length equals 13 residues. Germline CDR1 MNHNS, CDR2 SASEGT. Trimming cost V 7 bases and J 7 bases, with 14 bases left between them. This CDR3 is CASTPNGGNEQFF. CDR3 DNA: TGTGCCAGCACCCCTAACGGGGGAAATGAGCAGTTCTTC.

This clonotype showed up many times. This chain joins TRBV10-3 and TRBJ1-5, with 8 bases aligning to TRBD1. The V segment lost 8 bases and the J segment 9 bases; nucleotides outside the gene matches: 9. CDR3 length: 13 residues. Germline CDR1 and CDR2: ENHRY and SYGVKD. This CDR3 is CAIGQGDISPQHF. The CDR3 DNA is TGTGCCATCGGACAGGGAGACATTTCGCCCCAGCATTTT.

This clonotype was seen a few times. V is TRBV6-1 and J is TRBJ1-4; no definite D call. Per germline, CDR1 MNHNS and CDR2 SASEGT. Trimming removed 2 bases at V and 0 bases at J, with 7 bases between. The CDR3 length is 15 residues. CDR3 region: CASSEYVATNEKLFF. Here the CDR3 DNA reads TGTGCCAGCAGTGAATACGTTGCAACTAATGAAAAACTGTTTTTT.

The V and J genes are TRBV7-2 and TRBJ2-1; 8 nucleotides agree with TRBD2. Germline lookup yields CDR1 SGHTA and CDR2 FQGNSA. J was trimmed by 12 bases and V by 1 base; bases with no gene match: 2. The CDR3 length is 12 residues. The CDR3 nucleotides read TGTGCCAGCAGCTTAGTACGGGGGGGGCAGTTCTTC. Protein product: CASSLVRGGQFF.

This clonotype was counted only a few times. The germline gene is not matched at one end of the junction; a read error may be the cause. This rearrangement joins TRBV7-9 to TRBJ2-1; D gene uncertain. CDR3 length: 11 amino acids. Germline assignment: CDR1 SEHNR and CDR2 FQNEAQ (reference sequence). CDR3 amino acids: CASSLVQIARF. The CDR3, as DNA: TGTGCCAGCAGCTTAGTTCAGATAGCTCGCTTC.

This chain links TRBV6-5 with TRBJ2-5, with D maybe TRBD2 (6 bases). Germline V lookup: CDR1 MNHEY, CDR2 SVGAGI. Trimming stripped 0 bases from V and 5 bases from J, with 13 bases between. The CDR3 has 15 amino acids. The DNA for the CDR3 is TGTGCCAGCAGTTACTCTGGGGGGACCGAGGAGACCCAGTACTTC. Translation: CASSYSGGTEETQYF.

The sample holds many counts of this clonotype. The chain couples TRBV5-1 to TRBJ2-1; tentative D call: TRBD2 (7 bases). Germline V lookup: CDR1 SGHRS, CDR2 YFSETQ. The CDR3 spans 15 residues. V was trimmed by 4 bases and J by 5 bases, leaving 16 bases between them. The CDR3 coding sequence is TGCGCCAGCAGCAACTGGGGGGGGACAAACAATGAGCAGTTCTTC. Translating gives CASSNWGGTNNEQFF. Together with reference TRBV5-1 and TRBJ2-1, the CDR3 gives the full variable domain: KAGVTQTPRYLIKTRGQQVTLSCSPISGHRSVSWYQQTPGQGLQFLFEYFSETQRNKGNFPGRFSGRQFSNSRSEMNVSTLELGDSALYLCASSNWGGTNNEQFFGPGTRLTVL.

This clonotype was observed a few times. The J gene is TRBJ1-5, the V gene TRBV19; 7 nucleotides align to TRBD1. Germline V gene data show CDR1 as LNHDA and CDR2 as SQIVND (reference sequence). The CDR3 totals 15 residues. J gave up 0 bases and V 7 bases, and 6 bases lay outside the gene matches. The chain's CDR3 is CASNPTGSSNQPQHF. CDR3 bases: TGTGCCAGTAACCCGACAGGGTCTAGCAATCAGCCCCAGCATTTT.

The chain combines TRBV20-1 with TRBJ2-2; D is possibly TRBD2 (5 bases). Trimming removed 3 bases from V and 3 bases from J, with 17 bases in between. CDR3 length: 16 residues. CDR1 is DFQATT, CDR2 SNEGSKA, per germline (reference sequence). Here the CDR3 DNA reads TGCAGTGCTAGTGTTCGGCTCGAGCGGCACACCGGGGAGCTGTTTTTT. Translation: CSASVRLERHTGELFF.

V gene TRBV5-1 combines with J gene TRBJ1-6; D is uncertain. V lost 2 bases and J lost 7, with 10 bases in between. This CDR3 region has 14 residues. CDR1 SGHRS and CDR2 YFSETQ come from the germline V gene. The CDR3 spells CASSFDPGNSPLHF. Written as DNA, the CDR3 is TGCGCCAGCAGCTTTGACCCGGGAAATTCACCCCTCCACTTT.

This clonotype has more than one count but fewer than ten. This chain uses TRBV4-3 with TRBJ2-2; TRBD2 agrees at 8 bases. J lost 7 bases, V lost 0 bases, and 10 bases had no gene match. Germline V gives CDR1 LGHNA, CDR2 YSLEER. The length of the CDR3 is 17 residues. CDR3 DNA: TGCGCCAGCAGCCAAGAATCGGGGGGGCTTTTGGGCGGGGAGCTGTTTTTT. Translation gives CASSQESGGLLGGELFF.

This clonotype was detected only a few times. This chain links TRBV9 with TRBJ2-7; a possible D gene is TRBD2 (5 bases). The V gene's germline CDR1 is SGDLS and CDR2 YYNGEE. Between the trimmed V and J ends, which lost 0 bases and 2 bases, there was a span of 12 bases. This CDR3 is built from 15 residues. CDR3 sequence: CASSVGLGVPYEQYF. CDR3 bases: TGTGCCAGCAGCGTAGGTCTCGGGGTACCCTACGAGCAGTACTTC.

The genes are TRBV12-5 and TRBJ2-3; D is ambiguous. Per germline, CDR1 LGHNT and CDR2 FRNRAP. The CDR3 is 13 amino acids. The ends were cut back, 6 bases at V and 0 bases at J, with 7 bases in the middle. The DNA for the CDR3 is TGTGCTAGTGGACCGGACAGCACAGATACGCAGTATTTT. Protein sequence: CASGPDSTDTQYF.

The chain's CDR3 is CASSGISGTGELFF. CDR3 coding DNA: TGTGCCAGCAGCGGCATATCAGGGACCGGGGAGCTGTTTTTT. The chain combines TRBV5-6 with TRBJ2-2; D might be TRBD1 (5 bases). The CDR3 spans 14 residues. The germline V and J ends were trimmed by 4 bases and 5 bases, with 12 bases remaining between them. Germline-derived CDR1 and CDR2 are SGHDT and YYEEEE.

This clonotype was seen more than once but under ten times. The rearrangement links TRBV20-1 to TRBJ2-5; 9 nucleotides align to TRBD2. V dropped 0 bases and J dropped 13; count of bases not matched to a gene: 12. This CDR3 has 14 amino acids. Germline-derived CDR1 and CDR2 are DFQATT and SNEGSKA (reference sequence). CDR3 DNA: TGCAGTGCTAGAGATTTCCCACCGGGACTAGCTCCGTACTTC. Its translation: CSARDFPPGLAPYF.

This clonotype was recorded many times. The CDR3 coding sequence is TGCGCCAGCAGCTCGCCAGGGGTCGAGGAGCAGTACTTC. It encodes CASSSPGVEEQYF. This sequence joins TRBV5-1 and TRBJ2-7, with a possible D match to TRBD1 (6 bases). From germline, CDR1 is SGHRS and CDR2 YFSETQ. V was clipped by 3 bases and J by 7 bases, with 14 bases between them. This CDR3 comprises 13 residues.

The table lists this clonotype with a few counts. The chain recombines TRBV6-1 with TRBJ2-5; D possibly corresponds to TRBD1 (6 bases). Germline V gene sequence: CDR1 MNHNS, CDR2 SASEGT. V was pared by 2 bases and J by 1 base, with 11 bases between. This CDR3 spans 15 amino acids. The CDR3 region is CASSESQGPQETQYF. DNA for the CDR3: TGTGCCAGCAGTGAAAGTCAGGGGCCCCAAGAGACCCAGTACTTC.

This clonotype has at least ten counts. This rearrangement joins TRBV4-3 to TRBJ2-1; 7 nucleotides align to TRBD2. The CDR3 consists of 15 residues. Trimming at V came to 5 bases and at J to 5 bases, leaving 9 bases not matched to a gene. Germline V gene sequence: CDR1 LGHNA, CDR2 YSLEER. The chain's CDR3 is CASSLHIAGNNEQFF. CDR3 in DNA: TGCGCCAGCAGCTTACACATAGCGGGTAACAATGAGCAGTTCTTC.

This clonotype turned up a few times. V and J are TRBV19 and TRBJ1-2; 7 nucleotides align to TRBD1. The CDR3 sequence is 14 residues long. Germline-derived CDR1 and CDR2 are LNHDA and SQIVND (reference sequence). V lost 3 bases, J lost 0 bases, and 1 base stayed unmatched. The DNA of the CDR3 is TGTGCCAGTAGTATGGGGACAGCTAACTATGGCTACACCTTC. As protein: CASSMGTANYGYTF.

CDR3 bases: TGTGCCAGCAGCTGGGGGGGTCCCAGTGCATTGAGGCAGTACGTC. Encoded protein: CASSWGGPSALRQYV. The chain combines TRBV5-6 with TRBJ2-7; 7 bases match TRBD2. The V gene end was trimmed by 3 bases and the J gene end by 9 bases; junction bases not matched to a gene: 15. CDR3 size: 15 residues. From germline, CDR1 is SGHDT and CDR2 YYEEEE.

Points on this clonotype: Its ends do not fully match the called genes, so a read error is possible. In nucleotides, the CDR3 is TGCGCCTGCAGACTAGCGGGCGACTACAATGAGCAGTTCTTC. Its protein is CACRLAGDYNEQFF. The chain carries TRBV5-1 and TRBJ2-1; 10 nucleotides align to TRBD2. Germline CDR1 and CDR2: SGHRS and YFSETQ. The CDR3 consists of 14 residues.